This paragraph reports one T cell receptor (beta chain). Its target is unknown. This entry comes from a study of post-analysis software for immune sequencing data. Study-level information: Relapsing-remitting, secondary progressive and progressive-relapsing forms made up the multiple sclerosis disease courses. Regarding the study as a whole: Batch-mates among the samples co-clustered strongly by F measure. The normalized Chao1 diversity of multiple sclerosis patients was significantly lower than that of controls.

Every TCR beta cDNA library bore unique molecular identifiers. Out of about 1 to 11 million T cells, a few hundred thousand cDNA molecules were generated. TCRdb re-derived calls from the PCR reads in MiXCR, one entry per CDR3 protein. This sample yields roughly 800,000 distinct CDR3 sequences, of which approximately 50% are seen a single time; approximately 4.5% belongs to the top ten. Sequenced sample: blood. The receptor was isolated from a girl aged 5-17 years with multiple sclerosis.

CDR3: CASSSTGVHGTQYF. In DNA form, the CDR3 reads TGTGCCAGCAGCTCAACAGGGGTCCACGGGACCCAGTACTTC. V and J are TRBV7-9 and TRBJ2-5; 7 nucleotides align to TRBD1. Germline CDR1 is SEHNR and CDR2 is FQNEAQ (reference sequence). The CDR3 is made up of 14 amino acids. The V gene end was trimmed by 4 bases and the J gene end by 7 bases; junction bases not matched to a gene: 9. Full variable domain (missing parts from reference TRBV7-9 and TRBJ2-5): DTGVSQNPRHKITKRGQNVTFRCDPISEHNRLYWYRQTLGQGPEFLTYFQNEAQLEKSRLLSDRFSAERPKGSFSTLEIQRTEQGDSAMYLCASSSTGVHGTQYFGPGTRLLVL.